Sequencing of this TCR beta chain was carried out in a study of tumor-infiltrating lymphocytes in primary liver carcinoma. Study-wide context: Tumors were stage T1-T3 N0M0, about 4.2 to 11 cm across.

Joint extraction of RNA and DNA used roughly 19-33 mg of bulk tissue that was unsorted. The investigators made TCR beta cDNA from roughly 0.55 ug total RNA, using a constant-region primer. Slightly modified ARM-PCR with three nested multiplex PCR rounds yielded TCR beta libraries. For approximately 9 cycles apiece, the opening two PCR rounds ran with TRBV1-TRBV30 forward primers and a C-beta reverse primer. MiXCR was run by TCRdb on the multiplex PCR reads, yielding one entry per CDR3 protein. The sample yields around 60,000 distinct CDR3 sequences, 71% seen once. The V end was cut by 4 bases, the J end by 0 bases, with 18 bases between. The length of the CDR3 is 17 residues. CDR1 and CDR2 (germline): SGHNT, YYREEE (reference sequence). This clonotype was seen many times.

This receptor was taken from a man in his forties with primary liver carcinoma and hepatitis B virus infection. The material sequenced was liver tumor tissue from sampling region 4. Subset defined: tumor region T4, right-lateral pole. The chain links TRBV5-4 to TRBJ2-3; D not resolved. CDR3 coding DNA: TGTGCCAGCAGCACTTCCCGCGCGCGAACTAGCACAGATACGCAGTATTTT. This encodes CASSTSRARTSTDTQYF.